Listed below are T cell receptor beta chains from one sample, sequenced in a study of brain T cells in children with intractable seizures. Profiled with immunoSEQ multiplex PCR; TCRdb holds only in-frame clones, not every one. The sample comprises about 340,000 clones, roughly 92% of which are singletons, and 5.5% to 6% rests with the top ten. This specimen was peripheral blood, taken around 5 months after surgery. The receptors come from a boy under two years old with tuberous sclerosis and intractable seizures. CDR3s include the opening cysteine and the closing phenylalanine or tryptophan. D genes are given only for firm matches. The listing skips clone size in some rows; elsewhere it reads once, few, many or a size class.

d_gene: NA
v_gene: TRBV5-4
len: 16
abundance: NA
j_gene: TRBJ2-1
CDR3aa: CASSLGRGAVLDEQFF
CDR3nt: TGTGCCAGCAGCTTGGGTCGCGGGGCGGTTCTAGATGAGCAGTTCTTC

d_gene: NA
v_gene: TRBV5-5
len: 15
abundance: NA
j_gene: TRBJ2-2
CDR3aa: CASSLLMGHTGELFF
CDR3nt: TGTGCCAGCAGCTTGCTGATGGGACACACCGGGGAGCTGTTTTTT

d_gene: NA
v_gene: TRBV6-5
len: 15
abundance: NA
j_gene: TRBJ2-5
CDR3aa: CASSYSDGILGTQYF
CDR3nt: TGTGCCAGCAGTTACTCGGATGGCATTCTGGGGACCCAGTACTTC

d_gene: NA
v_gene: TRBV28
len: 18
abundance: NA
j_gene: TRBJ1-3
CDR3aa: CASTPSTSAANYGNTIYF
CDR3nt: TGTGCCAGCACCCCAAGTACTTCGGCAGCCAACTATGGAAACACCATATATTTT

d_gene: NA
v_gene: TRBV16
len: 15
abundance: once
j_gene: TRBJ2-5
CDR3aa: CASSQRIQGTETQYF
CDR3nt: TGTGCCAGCAGCCAACGTATTCAGGGTACGGAGACCCAGTACTTC

d_gene: NA
v_gene: TRBV19
len: 13
abundance: NA
j_gene: TRBJ2-7
CDR3aa: CASSLQDTYEQYF
CDR3nt: TGTGCCAGTAGTTTGCAAGATACCTACGAGCAGTACTTC

d_gene: NA
v_gene: TRBV29-1
len: 13
abundance: few
j_gene: TRBJ1-5
CDR3aa: CSVSRDIDQPQHF
CDR3nt: TGCAGCGTTTCGAGGGACATCGATCAGCCCCAGCATTTT

d_gene: NA
v_gene: TRBV29-1
len: 15
abundance: NA
j_gene: TRBJ2-7
CDR3aa: CSVEGGTSPHREQYF
CDR3nt: TGCAGCGTTGAAGGCGGGACTTCGCCCCATCGCGAGCAGTACTTC

d_gene: TRBD1
v_gene: TRBV4-2
len: 15
abundance: NA
j_gene: TRBJ1-6
CDR3aa: CASGTGLNYNSPLHF
CDR3nt: TGTGCCTCAGGGACAGGGCTCAACTATAATTCACCCCTCCACTTT

d_gene: TRBD2
v_gene: TRBV6-2/TRBV6-3
len: 20
abundance: NA
j_gene: TRBJ2-1
CDR3aa: CASSYPVGAGEGSSYNEQFF
CDR3nt: TGTGCCAGCAGTTACCCCGTCGGAGCGGGAGAGGGTAGCTCCTACAATGAGCAGTTCTTC

d_gene: TRBD2
v_gene: TRBV5-1
len: 14
abundance: once
j_gene: TRBJ2-7
CDR3aa: CASTLGGSSYEQYF
CDR3nt: TGCGCCAGCACCCTCGGGGGGTCCTCCTACGAGCAGTACTTC

d_gene: NA
v_gene: TRBV24-1
len: 14
abundance: NA
j_gene: TRBJ2-2
CDR3aa: CATSGETNTGELFF
CDR3nt: TGTGCCACCAGTGGGGAGACGAACACCGGGGAGCTGTTTTTT

d_gene: NA
v_gene: TRBV7-9
len: 16
abundance: once
j_gene: TRBJ1-2
CDR3aa: CASSPVMVPGHYGYTF
CDR3nt: TGTGCCAGCAGCCCCGTAATGGTCCCGGGTCACTATGGCTACACCTTC

d_gene: NA
v_gene: TRBV13
len: 16
abundance: NA
j_gene: TRBJ1-2
CDR3aa: CASSPIGFGSNYGYTF
CDR3nt: TGTGCCAGCAGCCCTATAGGGTTCGGGAGTAACTATGGCTACACCTTC

d_gene: NA
v_gene: TRBV3-1/TRBV3-2
len: 14
abundance: few
j_gene: TRBJ1-2
CDR3aa: CASSQDLGVYGYTF
CDR3nt: TGTGCCAGCAGCCAAGATTTGGGCGTCTATGGCTACACCTTC

d_gene: TRBD1
v_gene: TRBV19
len: 15
abundance: few
j_gene: TRBJ2-1
CDR3aa: CASSGTGGSYNEQFF
CDR3nt: TGTGCCAGTAGCGGGACAGGGGGATCCTACAATGAGCAGTTCTTC

d_gene: NA
v_gene: TRBV10-3
len: 15
abundance: once
j_gene: TRBJ1-2
CDR3aa: CAIRTLGRRGYGYTF
CDR3nt: TGTGCCATCAGAACGTTAGGGCGGAGAGGTTATGGCTACACCTTC

d_gene: NA
v_gene: TRBV7-6
len: 11
abundance: NA
j_gene: TRBJ2-1
CDR3aa: CASSLTTEQFF
CDR3nt: TGTGCCAGCAGCTTAACCACGGAGCAGTTCTTC

d_gene: NA
v_gene: TRBV5-5
len: 13
abundance: once
j_gene: TRBJ2-1
CDR3aa: CASSLDWANEQFF
CDR3nt: TGTGCCAGCAGCTTGGACTGGGCCAATGAGCAGTTCTTC

d_gene: NA
v_gene: TRBV5-8
len: 17
abundance: NA
j_gene: TRBJ1-2
CDR3aa: CASRRATGTPGNYGYTF
CDR3nt: TGTGCCAGCAGACGAGCTACCGGGACTCCGGGGAACTATGGCTACACCTTC

d_gene: TRBD1
v_gene: TRBV19
len: 14
abundance: NA
j_gene: TRBJ2-7
CDR3aa: CASTQTGGSYEQYF
CDR3nt: TGTGCCAGTACCCAGACAGGGGGCTCCTACGAGCAGTACTTC

d_gene: NA
v_gene: TRBV5-4
len: 16
abundance: NA
j_gene: TRBJ1-1
CDR3aa: CASSLAGTAMNTEAFF
CDR3nt: TGTGCCAGCAGCTTGGCCGGGACGGCGATGAACACTGAAGCTTTCTTT

d_gene: NA
v_gene: TRBV5-4
len: 13
abundance: NA
j_gene: TRBJ1-5
CDR3aa: CASSLGINQPQHF
CDR3nt: TGTGCCAGCAGCTTGGGGATCAATCAGCCCCAGCATTTT

d_gene: NA
v_gene: TRBV2
len: 12
abundance: NA
j_gene: TRBJ2-1
CDR3aa: CAHRGVGDEQFF
CDR3nt: TGTGCCCACAGAGGGGTAGGCGATGAGCAGTTCTTC

d_gene: NA
v_gene: TRBV19
len: 16
abundance: NA
j_gene: TRBJ1-1
CDR3aa: CASSMGRAGKGTEAFF
CDR3nt: TGTGCCAGTAGTATGGGGAGGGCAGGGAAGGGTACTGAAGCTTTCTTT

d_gene: NA
v_gene: TRBV10-3
len: 15
abundance: once
j_gene: TRBJ1-4
CDR3aa: CAISESSSTNEKLFF
CDR3nt: TGTGCCATCAGTGAGTCCAGCTCAACTAATGAAAAACTGTTTTTT

d_gene: NA
v_gene: TRBV9
len: 13
abundance: NA
j_gene: TRBJ2-7
CDR3aa: CASSPQWGYEQYF
CDR3nt: TGTGCCAGCAGCCCCCAATGGGGTTACGAGCAGTACTTC

d_gene: TRBD2
v_gene: TRBV11-2
len: 16
abundance: NA
j_gene: TRBJ2-3
CDR3aa: CASSLGTSVVTDTQYF
CDR3nt: TGTGCCAGCAGCTTAGGGACTAGCGTTGTCACAGATACGCAGTATTTT

d_gene: TRBD1
v_gene: TRBV9
len: 16
abundance: once
j_gene: TRBJ2-2
CDR3aa: CASSSSGQANTGELFF
CDR3nt: TGTGCCAGCAGTTCATCCGGACAGGCGAACACCGGGGAGCTGTTTTTT

d_gene: TRBD1
v_gene: TRBV25-1
len: 14
abundance: NA
j_gene: TRBJ1-2
CDR3aa: CASRGTAPLYGYTF
CDR3nt: TGTGCCAGCAGAGGGACAGCTCCTCTCTATGGCTACACCTTC

d_gene: NA
v_gene: TRBV19
len: 16
abundance: NA
j_gene: TRBJ1-1
CDR3aa: CASSLYGGVLNTEAFF
CDR3nt: TGTGCCAGTAGTCTCTACGGGGGAGTGTTGAACACTGAAGCTTTCTTT

d_gene: NA
v_gene: TRBV5-6
len: 14
abundance: once
j_gene: TRBJ1-2
CDR3aa: CASSLFGDLYGYTF
CDR3nt: TGTGCCAGCAGCTTGTTCGGGGACCTCTATGGCTACACCTTC

d_gene: TRBD1
v_gene: TRBV6-1
len: 15
abundance: few
j_gene: TRBJ1-5
CDR3aa: CASSDRGANSKPQHF
CDR3nt: TGTGCCAGCAGTGACAGGGGGGCGAATAGTAAGCCCCAGCATTTT

d_gene: NA
v_gene: TRBV5-1
len: 15
abundance: NA
j_gene: TRBJ1-4
CDR3aa: CASRQDSATNEKLFF
CDR3nt: TGCGCCAGCAGACAGGACAGTGCAACTAATGAAAAACTGTTTTTT

d_gene: TRBD2
v_gene: TRBV11-3
len: 17
abundance: NA
j_gene: TRBJ2-3
CDR3aa: CASSLVGGRALPDTQYF
CDR3nt: TGTGCCAGCAGCTTAGTTGGCGGGAGGGCCCTCCCAGATACGCAGTATTTT

d_gene: NA
v_gene: TRBV7-8
len: 13
abundance: NA
j_gene: TRBJ1-1
CDR3aa: CASSLVRTDEAFF
CDR3nt: TGTGCCAGCAGCTTAGTAAGGACAGACGAAGCTTTCTTT

d_gene: NA
v_gene: TRBV5-1
len: 11
abundance: NA
j_gene: TRBJ2-3
CDR3aa: CASSTENTQYF
CDR3nt: TGCGCCAGCAGCACGGAAAATACGCAGTATTTT

d_gene: NA
v_gene: TRBV14
len: 11
abundance: NA
j_gene: TRBJ1-4
CDR3aa: CASSRFGELFF
CDR3nt: TGTGCCAGCAGCCGATTCGGGGAACTGTTTTTT

d_gene: TRBD1
v_gene: TRBV10-3
len: 16
abundance: NA
j_gene: TRBJ1-2
CDR3aa: CAISETTGTGHYGYTF
CDR3nt: TGTGCCATCAGTGAGACGACCGGGACAGGGCACTATGGCTACACCTTC

d_gene: TRBD1
v_gene: TRBV7-9
len: 17
abundance: NA
j_gene: TRBJ2-2
CDR3aa: CASSLRGQGLSGGELFF
CDR3nt: TGTGCCAGCAGCTTACGGGGACAGGGGTTATCTGGCGGGGAGCTGTTTTTT

d_gene: TRBD2
v_gene: TRBV13
len: 19
abundance: once
j_gene: TRBJ2-1
CDR3aa: CASSLPPTSGTRVRNEQFF
CDR3nt: TGTGCCAGCAGCTTACCCCCCACTAGCGGGACCAGGGTGCGGAATGAGCAGTTCTTC

d_gene: TRBD2
v_gene: TRBV29-1
len: 16
abundance: NA
j_gene: TRBJ2-1
CDR3aa: CSVTGTSGIVYNEQFF
CDR3nt: TGCAGCGTTACCGGGACTAGCGGGATAGTGTACAATGAGCAGTTCTTC

d_gene: NA
v_gene: TRBV4-1
len: 14
abundance: NA
j_gene: TRBJ2-7
CDR3aa: CASSQAASSYEQYF
CDR3nt: TGCGCCAGCAGCCAAGCGGCAAGCTCCTACGAGCAGTACTTC

d_gene: TRBD1
v_gene: TRBV5-1
len: 17
abundance: few
j_gene: TRBJ1-5
CDR3aa: CASSLELSGGGNQPQHF
CDR3nt: TGCGCCAGCAGCTTGGAGTTATCAGGGGGGGGCAATCAGCCCCAGCATTTT

d_gene: TRBD1
v_gene: TRBV5-5
len: 18
abundance: NA
j_gene: TRBJ1-4
CDR3aa: CASSNLGQGYGTNEKLFF
CDR3nt: TGTGCCAGCAGCAACCTGGGACAGGGGTATGGTACTAATGAAAAACTGTTTTTT

d_gene: NA
v_gene: TRBV7-3
len: 13
abundance: NA
j_gene: TRBJ2-3
CDR3aa: CASSSSNTDTQYF
CDR3nt: TGTGCCAGCAGCTCATCGAATACAGATACGCAGTATTTT

d_gene: NA
v_gene: TRBV6-5
len: 14
abundance: NA
j_gene: TRBJ2-6
CDR3aa: CASRENSGANVLTF
CDR3nt: TGTGCCAGCAGGGAGAACTCTGGGGCCAACGTCCTGACTTTC

d_gene: NA
v_gene: TRBV6-5
len: 13
abundance: few
j_gene: TRBJ1-5
CDR3aa: CASSYSGIQPQHF
CDR3nt: TGTGCCAGCAGTTACTCGGGGATTCAGCCCCAGCATTTT

d_gene: TRBD1
v_gene: TRBV10-3
len: 13
abundance: NA
j_gene: TRBJ1-2
CDR3aa: CAISPGQGEGYTF
CDR3nt: TGTGCCATCAGCCCGGGACAGGGGGAAGGCTACACCTTC

d_gene: NA
v_gene: TRBV2
len: 17
abundance: NA
j_gene: TRBJ1-1
CDR3aa: CASIPIRGAVLNTEAFF
CDR3nt: TGTGCCAGCATCCCGATACGGGGCGCCGTCTTGAACACTGAAGCTTTCTTT

d_gene: NA
v_gene: TRBV7-2
len: 12
abundance: NA
j_gene: TRBJ2-5
CDR3aa: CASTEPLGTQYF
CDR3nt: TGTGCCAGCACCGAACCGCTGGGGACCCAGTACTTC

d_gene: NA
v_gene: TRBV5-1
len: 14
abundance: NA
j_gene: TRBJ1-2
CDR3aa: CASSLVGENYGYTF
CDR3nt: TGCGCCAGCAGCTTGGTGGGGGAAAACTATGGCTACACCTTC